This entry lists 19 T cell receptor beta chains sequenced from one sample in a study of T cell responses to AZD1222 COVID-19 vaccine. Sequencing was performed with immunoSEQ multiplex PCR; in TCRdb, only in-frame clones are kept and a portion is missing. The sample gives around 120,000 clones, 85% to 95% of which show up once; 5% is in the top ten. The sample here was peripheral blood, taken 28 days after the second AZD1222 dose. The receptors stem from an adult who received the AZD1222 COVID-19 vaccine.

The V gene is TRBV7-8, the J gene TRBJ1-5; D is undetermined. The CDR3 length is 12 residues. In germline, CDR1 is SGHVS, CDR2 FQNEAQ. Trimming took off 0 bases at V and 4 bases at J, with 1 base between the two ends. The CDR3 loop reads CASSLANQPQHF. The CDR3 DNA follows: TGTGCCAGCAGCTTAGCAAATCAGCCCCAGCATTTT.

The chain couples TRBV2 to TRBJ2-7; 8 positions match TRBD1. V shed 7 bases and J 0 bases; nucleotides not matched to a gene: 5. There are 14 residues in the CDR3. Germline V gene sequence: CDR1 SNHLY, CDR2 FYNNEI. CDR3 residues: CASTWTGTSYEQYF. CDR3 sequence (DNA): TGTGCCAGCACGTGGACAGGGACCTCCTACGAGCAGTACTTC.

The count of this clone is one. The chain couples TRBV4-1 to TRBJ2-3, with 7 nucleotides matching TRBD2. Trimming cost V 4 bases and J 9 bases; bases outside gene matches: 7. Germline CDR1 is MGHRA and CDR2 is YSYEKL. This CDR3 comprises 13 residues. CDR3 DNA: TGCGCCAGCAGCCTGGCGGGGGAACCGACGCAGTATTTT. Residues: CASSLAGEPTQYF.

In regard to this clone: A junction boundary mismatches the germline segment, possibly from a read error. The chain employs TRBV18 and TRBJ1-1; D uncertain. This CDR3 is built from 13 residues. The germline CDR1 and CDR2 sequences are KGHSH and LQKENI. The CDR3 loop reads CVTFMGLNTEAFF. CDR3 DNA sequence: TGCGTTACATTTATGGGGTTGAACACTGAAGCTTTCTTT.

The J gene is TRBJ2-7, the V gene TRBV12-3 or TRBV12-4, with 7 bases that match TRBD2. The CDR3 runs 12 residues. V was clipped by 4 bases and J by 6 bases; unmatched bases: 3. The CDR3: CASSSGGGEQYF. The CDR3 DNA sequence: TGTGCCAGCAGTTCCGGCGGGGGCGAGCAGTACTTC.

The chain is built from TRBV27 and TRBJ2-7, with a weak D call TRBD2 (5 bases). V lost 5 bases and J lost 3, with 14 bases in between. This CDR3 contains 14 residues. The germline V gene has CDR1 MNHEY and CDR2 SMNVEV (reference sequence). CDR3 DNA sequence: TGTGCCAGCAGTCTCCGGGCCCGGGGCTACGAGCAGTACTTC. Translation gives CASSLRARGYEQYF.

The V call is TRBV18, the J call TRBJ2-5, with TRBD1 matching 11 bases. The junction had 2 bases not matched to a gene; V was cut back by 4 bases and J by 4 bases. The CDR3 consists of 14 residues. CDR1 KGHSH and CDR2 LQKENI come from the germline V gene. Written as DNA, the CDR3 is TGTGCCAGCTCACTCGGGACAGGGGGAGAGACCCAGTACTTC. It is translated as CASSLGTGGETQYF. Complete variable domain (other parts from reference TRBV18 and TRBJ2-5): NAGVMQNPRHLVRRRGQEARLRCSPMKGHSHVYWYRQLPEEGLKFMVYLQKENIIDESGMPKERFSAEFPKEGPSILRIQQVVRGDSAAYFCASSLGTGGETQYFGPGTRLLVL.

There are a few counts of this clone. The chain employs TRBV12-5 and TRBJ2-7; D uncertain. This CDR3 is 11 amino acids long. V shed 2 bases and J shed 6 bases, with 5 bases lying between them. Germline V gives CDR1 LGHNT, CDR2 FRNRAP. This chain's CDR3 is CASGLLSEQYF. The CDR3 DNA follows: TGTGCTAGTGGTTTGCTGAGCGAGCAGTACTTC.

This chain links TRBV19 with TRBJ2-7, with D perhaps TRBD2 (5 bases). The CDR3 extends over 13 amino acids. The germline V gene has CDR1 LNHDA and CDR2 SQIVND (reference sequence). Trimming left V 0 bases short and J 5 bases short, with 8 bases between. The CDR3 sequence: CASSIDRGDEQYF. Written as DNA, the CDR3 is TGTGCCAGTAGTATAGATCGGGGAGACGAGCAGTACTTC.

The chain employs TRBV4-1 and TRBJ2-1; D unclear. V was cut by 0 bases and J by 2 bases, with 8 bases left in between. The germline CDR1 and CDR2 sequences are MGHRA and YSYEKL. The CDR3 extends over 15 amino acids. CDR3 DNA: TGCGCCAGCAGCCAAGAATCCCAGCCCTACAATGAGCAGTTCTTC. Amino acids: CASSQESQPYNEQFF.

The sample holds one count of this clone. This rearrangement joins TRBV6-5 to TRBJ2-7; D unclear. The CDR3 is made up of 11 amino acids. Germline CDR1 reads MNHEY; CDR2 reads SVGAGI. Deletions cut 7 bases from V and 5 bases from J, with 9 bases between. CDR3 DNA sequence: TGTGCCAGCAACCCCCTGGACGAGCAGTACTTC. This sequence encodes CASNPLDEQYF.

This clone was picked up one time. This rearrangement joins TRBV6-1 to TRBJ1-5; a possible D gene is TRBD1 (5 bases). The V gene lost 2 bases and the J gene lost 2 bases, with 16 bases spanning the gap. The CDR3 spans 17 residues. The germline V gene has CDR1 MNHNS and CDR2 SASEGT. Here the CDR3 DNA reads TGTGCCAGCAGTGAATTTCGGGGAGTGGGGGGCAATCAGCCCCAGCATTTT. It is translated as CASSEFRGVGGNQPQHF.

Written as DNA, the CDR3 is TGTGCCAGCAGCGTAATGGTAGGGATTGGGGAGACCCAGTACTTC. It translates to CASSVMVGIGETQYF. The chain combines TRBV7-2 with TRBJ2-5; D gene uncertain. V lost 5 bases, J lost 5 bases, and 18 bases lay in between. Germline-derived CDR1 and CDR2 are SGHTA and FQGNSA. This CDR3 contains 15 residues. The whole variable domain, filled in from reference TRBV7-2 and TRBJ2-5, reads GAGVSQSPSNKVTEKGKDVELRCDPISGHTALYWYRQSLGQGLEFLIYFQGNSAPDKSGLPSDRFSAERTGGSVSTLTIQRTQQEDSAVYLCASSVMVGIGETQYFGPGTRLLVL.

This clone was seen just once. This sequence joins TRBV7-3 and TRBJ2-3; the D gene is possibly TRBD1 (6 bases). The V and J ends lost 5 bases and 4 bases respectively, with 22 bases between them. Looked up from germline, CDR1 is SGHTA and CDR2 is FQGTGA. This CDR3 contains 17 residues. CDR3 sequence reads: CASSRTGTPNPPDTQYF. For the CDR3, the DNA is TGTGCCAGCAGCCGAACCGGGACACCTAATCCCCCAGATACGCAGTATTTT.

This chain uses TRBV4-2 with TRBJ2-7; 14 positions match TRBD2. Germline assignment: CDR1 LGHNA and CDR2 YNFKEQ. The CDR3 is 18 residues long. V gave up 2 bases and J gave up 2 bases; unmatched junction bases: 8. Written as DNA, the CDR3 is TGTGCCAGCAGCCAACGAGGACTAGCGGGAGGTCTAACCTACGAGCAGTACTTC. Translating gives CASSQRGLAGGLTYEQYF.

The chain combines TRBV6-5 with TRBJ2-2; D might be TRBD2 (6 bases). The CDR3 spans 14 residues. Between the trimmed V and J ends, which lost 4 bases and 1 base, there was a span of 7 bases. Germline V lookup: CDR1 MNHEY, CDR2 SVGAGI. This chain's CDR3 is CASSSGGNTGELFF. CDR3 nucleotide sequence: TGTGCCAGCAGTTCCGGGGGGAACACCGGGGAGCTGTTTTTT.

This clone was counted only a few times. This sequence joins TRBV6-2 or TRBV6-3 and TRBJ2-7; 13 bases align to TRBD2. The V segment lost 2 bases and the J segment 6 bases; nucleotides outside the gene matches: 10. CDR3 length: 17 residues. From germline, CDR1 is MNHEY and CDR2 SVGEGT. The CDR3 loop is CASSYPETSGRTVEQYF. DNA for the CDR3: TGTGCCAGCAGTTACCCCGAGACTAGCGGGAGGACCGTCGAGCAGTACTTC.

The J gene is TRBJ2-1, the V gene TRBV6-1; no reliable D call. This CDR3 contains 12 residues. Trimming took off 2 bases at V and 5 bases at J, with 4 bases between the two ends. Germline V gene lookup returns CDR1 MNHNS and CDR2 SASEGT. CDR3 nucleotide sequence: TGTGCCAGCAGTGAACTCAACAATGAGCAGTTCTTC. It specifies CASSELNNEQFF.

This chain links TRBV7-6 with TRBJ2-1; the match to TRBD2 covers 11 bases. The CDR3 length is 16 residues. Germline lookup yields CDR1 SGHVS and CDR2 FNYEAQ. Trimming removed 5 bases from V and 8 bases from J; junction bases left unmatched: 11. CDR3 amino acids: CASSARLAGWSHEQFF. The DNA for the CDR3 is TGTGCCAGCAGCGCGCGACTAGCGGGATGGTCCCATGAGCAGTTCTTC.